What follows are 8 T cell receptor beta chains derived from one specimen sequenced in a study of beta chain features in type 1 diabetes. The authors reverse transcribed all of the isolated RNA, so sequencing captured expressed TCRB transcripts. The data were produced by immunoSEQ multiplex PCR, yet TCRdb's version contains in-frame clones alone and is incomplete. Altogether under 350,000 clones are present, about 8% being singletons, with the ten largest covering roughly 1%. Sequencing input: central memory CD4+ T cells from blood. The origin of the receptors is a woman aged 18-29 years in good health.

This clone was recorded a few times. The V call is TRBV4-3, the J call TRBJ2-3; TRBD2 aligns across 11 bases. V dropped 2 bases and J dropped 6; count of bases not matched to a gene: 10. The CDR3 is 17 residues long. Germline loops: CDR1 LGHNA, CDR2 YSLEER. The CDR3 here is CASSQLLAGGLTDTQYF. DNA of the CDR3: TGCGCCAGCAGCCAACTATTAGCGGGAGGGCTAACCGATACGCAGTATTTT.

This clone was seen a handful of times. The V and J genes are TRBV2 and TRBJ1-4, with no clear D. In germline, CDR1 is SNHLY, CDR2 FYNNEI. There are 11 residues in the CDR3. With 8 bases removed from V and 5 bases from J, the gap between germline ends came to 6 bases. CDR3 residues: CASLGNEKLFF. Written as DNA, the CDR3 is TGTGCCAGCTTGGGGAATGAAAAACTGTTTTTT.

This clone was seen more than once but under ten times. The genes are TRBV5-5 and TRBJ1-5; D is perhaps TRBD1 (5 bases). V shed 0 bases and J shed 2 bases, with 15 bases lying between them. Germline values: CDR1 SGHKS, CDR2 YYEKEE (reference sequence). This CDR3 contains 17 residues. The chain's CDR3 is CASSLGLGGTGNQPQHF. The CDR3 nucleotides are TGTGCCAGCAGCTTGGGGCTTGGGGGTACGGGCAATCAGCCCCAGCATTTT.

The chain carries TRBV4-3 and TRBJ2-5; 7 positions agree with TRBD2. J gave up 7 bases and V 4 bases, and 9 bases lay outside the gene matches. The CDR3 has 14 residues. Germline V gene lookup returns CDR1 LGHNA and CDR2 YSLEER. DNA of the CDR3: TGCGCCAGCAGCCCTCTAGCGGACGCGGGGACCCAGTACTTC. Residues: CASSPLADAGTQYF.

At least ten counts were recorded for this clone. The rearrangement joins TRBV13 to TRBJ2-1, with 7 bases that match TRBD2. The V gene's germline CDR1 is PRHDT and CDR2 FYEKMQ (reference sequence). Trimming took 6 bases from V and 8 from J; bases not matched to a gene: 25. This CDR3 comprises 19 residues. The DNA for the CDR3 is TGTGCCAGCAGTTCAAACCCTTATCGACTAGCCGATGAGTTAGATGAGCAGTTCTTC. It specifies CASSSNPYRLADELDEQFF. Full variable domain (remainder filled in from reference TRBV13 and TRBJ2-1): AAGVIQSPRHLIKEKRETATLKCYPIPRHDTVYWYQQGPGQDPQFLISFYEKMQSDKGSIPDRFSAQQFSDYHSELNMSSLELGDSALYFCASSSNPYRLADELDEQFFGPGTRLTVL.

This clone was picked up many times. The chain joins TRBV7-9 to TRBJ1-1, with a possible D match to TRBD1 (6 bases). V was trimmed by 5 bases and J by 8 bases, leaving 15 bases between them. The CDR3 is made up of 13 amino acids. Germline V CDR1 and CDR2: SEHNR, FQNEAQ (reference sequence). This CDR3 reads CASSLDPGQEAFF. CDR3 DNA: TGTGCCAGCAGCCTAGATCCGGGACAAGAAGCTTTCTTT.

This clone appeared many times. The chain uses TRBV14 and TRBJ2-7; possibly TRBD2 for D (6 bases). V gave up 3 bases and J gave up 6 bases, with 12 bases separating them. Germline CDR1 SGHDN, CDR2 FVKESK. The CDR3 spans 13 residues. The CDR3 bases are TGTGCCAGCAGCCATCGTAGCGGAATCGAGCAGTACGTC. It translates to CASSHRSGIEQYV.

The CDR3 sequence is CASSSERYQETQYF. DNA of the CDR3: TGTGCCAGTAGTTCAGAGCGGTACCAAGAGACCCAGTACTTC. The rearrangement joins TRBV19 to TRBJ2-5; the D gene is possibly TRBD2 (5 bases). The CDR3 contains 14 residues. CDR1 is LNHDA, CDR2 SQIVND, per germline (reference sequence). The V and J ends lost 5 bases and 0 bases respectively, with 10 bases between them.